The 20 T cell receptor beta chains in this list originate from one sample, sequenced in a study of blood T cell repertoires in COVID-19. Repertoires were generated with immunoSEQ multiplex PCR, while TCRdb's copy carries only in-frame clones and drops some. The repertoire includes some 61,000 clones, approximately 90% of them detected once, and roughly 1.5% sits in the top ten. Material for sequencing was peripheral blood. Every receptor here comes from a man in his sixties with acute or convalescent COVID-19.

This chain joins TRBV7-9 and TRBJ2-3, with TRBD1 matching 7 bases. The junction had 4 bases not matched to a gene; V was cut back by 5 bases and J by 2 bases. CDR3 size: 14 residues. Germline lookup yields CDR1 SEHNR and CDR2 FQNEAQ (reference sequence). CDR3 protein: CASSGGQYTDTQYF. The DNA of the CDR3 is TGTGCCAGCAGCGGGGGACAGTACACAGATACGCAGTATTTT.

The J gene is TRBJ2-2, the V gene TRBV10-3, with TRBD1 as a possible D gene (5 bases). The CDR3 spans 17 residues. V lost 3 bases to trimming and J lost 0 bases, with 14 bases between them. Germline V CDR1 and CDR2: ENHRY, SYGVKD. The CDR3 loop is CAISDSGHVANTGELFF. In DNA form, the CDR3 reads TGTGCCATCAGTGATTCCGGACACGTCGCGAACACCGGGGAGCTGTTTTTT.

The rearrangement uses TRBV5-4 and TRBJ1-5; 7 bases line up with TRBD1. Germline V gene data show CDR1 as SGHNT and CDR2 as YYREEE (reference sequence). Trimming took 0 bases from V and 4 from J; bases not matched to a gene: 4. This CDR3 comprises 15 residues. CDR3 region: CASSLGQGVNQPQHF. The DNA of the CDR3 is TGTGCCAGCAGCTTGGGACAGGGTGTAAATCAGCCCCAGCATTTT.

The CDR3 is CASRGQGSDATNEKLFF. The CDR3 DNA is TGTGCCAGCAGAGGACAGGGATCAGATGCAACTAATGAAAAACTGTTTTTT. The V and J genes are TRBV27 and TRBJ1-4, with 8 positions matching TRBD1. CDR3 length: 17 residues. Germline loops: CDR1 MNHEY, CDR2 SMNVEV (reference sequence). With V trimmed by 6 bases and J by 0 bases, 9 bases remained unmatched.

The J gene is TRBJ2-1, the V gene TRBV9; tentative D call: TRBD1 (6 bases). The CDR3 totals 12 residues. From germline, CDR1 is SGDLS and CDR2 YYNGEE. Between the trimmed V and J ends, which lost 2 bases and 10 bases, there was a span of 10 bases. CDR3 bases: TGTGCCAGCAGCGTTACAGGGAGCGAGCAGTTCTTC. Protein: CASSVTGSEQFF. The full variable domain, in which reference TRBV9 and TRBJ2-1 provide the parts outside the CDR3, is DSGVTQTPKHLITATGQRVTLRCSPRSGDLSVYWYQQSLDQGLQFLIQYYNGEERAKGNILERFSAQQFPDLHSELNLSSLELGDSALYFCASSVTGSEQFFGPGTRLTVL.

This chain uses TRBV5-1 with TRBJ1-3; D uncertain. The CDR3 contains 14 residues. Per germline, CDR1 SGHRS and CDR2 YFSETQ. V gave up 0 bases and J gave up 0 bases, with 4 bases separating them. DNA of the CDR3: TGCGCCAGCAGCTTGGACTTCTCTGGAAACACCATATATTTT. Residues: CASSLDFSGNTIYF.

The CDR3 sequence is CASSYPKKLSYEQYF. As DNA, the CDR3 is TGTGCCAGCAGTTACCCGAAGAAACTCTCCTACGAGCAGTACTTC. The chain carries TRBV6-6 and TRBJ2-7, with D unresolved. This CDR3 comprises 15 residues. Germline V CDR1 and CDR2: MNHNY, SVGAGI (reference sequence). V lost 2 bases and J 0 bases, leaving 11 bases between the germline ends.

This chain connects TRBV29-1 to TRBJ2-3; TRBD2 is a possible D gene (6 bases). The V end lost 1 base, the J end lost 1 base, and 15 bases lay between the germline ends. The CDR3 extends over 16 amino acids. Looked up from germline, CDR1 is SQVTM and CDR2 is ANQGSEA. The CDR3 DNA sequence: TGCAGCGTTGAAGGGGAATTGGGGGAGGGCACAGATACGCAGTATTTT. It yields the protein CSVEGELGEGTDTQYF.

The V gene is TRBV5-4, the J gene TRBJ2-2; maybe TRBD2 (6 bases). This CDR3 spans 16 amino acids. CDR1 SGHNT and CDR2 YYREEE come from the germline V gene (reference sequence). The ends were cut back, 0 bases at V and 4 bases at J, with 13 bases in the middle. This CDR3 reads CASSLGLDAFTGELFF. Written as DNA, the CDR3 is TGTGCCAGCAGCTTGGGACTAGACGCTTTCACCGGGGAGCTGTTTTTT.

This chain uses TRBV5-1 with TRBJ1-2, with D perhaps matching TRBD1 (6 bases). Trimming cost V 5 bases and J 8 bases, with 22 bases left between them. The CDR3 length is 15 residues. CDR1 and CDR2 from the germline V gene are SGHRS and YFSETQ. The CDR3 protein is CASRPRQEPPEGYTF. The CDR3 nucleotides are TGCGCCAGCAGACCCAGACAGGAGCCCCCTGAAGGCTACACCTTC.

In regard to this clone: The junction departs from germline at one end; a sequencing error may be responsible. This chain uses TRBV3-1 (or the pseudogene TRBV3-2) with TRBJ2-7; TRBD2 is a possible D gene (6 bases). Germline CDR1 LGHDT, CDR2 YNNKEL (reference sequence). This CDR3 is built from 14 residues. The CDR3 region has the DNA TGTGCCAGCAGCCTTCTTGCGGTAGCGGATACCCGGAGGTTC. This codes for CASSLLAVADTRRF.

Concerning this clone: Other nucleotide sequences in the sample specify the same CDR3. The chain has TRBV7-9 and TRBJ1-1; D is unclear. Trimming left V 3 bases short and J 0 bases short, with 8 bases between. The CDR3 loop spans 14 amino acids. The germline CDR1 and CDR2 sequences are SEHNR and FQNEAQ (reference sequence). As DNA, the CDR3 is TGTGCCAGCAGCTTGTCGTCCCTGAACACTGAAGCTTTCTTT. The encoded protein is CASSLSSLNTEAFF.

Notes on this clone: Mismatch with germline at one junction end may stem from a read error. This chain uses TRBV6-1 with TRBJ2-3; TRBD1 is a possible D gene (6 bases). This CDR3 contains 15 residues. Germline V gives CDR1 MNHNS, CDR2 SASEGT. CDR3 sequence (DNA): TGTGCCAGCAATGAACAGGGCGCTAGCACAGATACGCAGTATTTT. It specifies CASNEQGASTDTQYF.

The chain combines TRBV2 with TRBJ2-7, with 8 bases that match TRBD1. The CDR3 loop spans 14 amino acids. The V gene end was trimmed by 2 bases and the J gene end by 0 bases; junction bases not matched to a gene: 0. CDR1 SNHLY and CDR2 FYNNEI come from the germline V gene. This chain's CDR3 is CASSEQGASYEQYF. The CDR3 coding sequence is TGTGCCAGCAGTGAACAGGGGGCCTCCTACGAGCAGTACTTC.

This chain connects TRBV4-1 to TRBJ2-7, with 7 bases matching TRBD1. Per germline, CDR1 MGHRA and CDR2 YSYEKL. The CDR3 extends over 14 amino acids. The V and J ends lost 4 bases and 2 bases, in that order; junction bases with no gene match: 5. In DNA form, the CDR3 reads TGCGCCAGCAGCCCGGAGCAGGGGGCCTACGAGCAGTACTTC. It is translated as CASSPEQGAYEQYF.

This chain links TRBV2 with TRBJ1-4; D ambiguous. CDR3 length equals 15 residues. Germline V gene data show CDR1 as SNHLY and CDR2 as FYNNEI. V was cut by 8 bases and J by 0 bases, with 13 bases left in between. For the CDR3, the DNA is TGTGCCAGCTCCGACACTCCTGCAACTAATGAAAAACTGTTTTTT. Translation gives CASSDTPATNEKLFF. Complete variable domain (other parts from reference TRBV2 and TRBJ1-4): EPEVTQTPSHQVTQMGQEVILRCVPISNHLYFYWYRQILGQKVEFLVSFYNNEISEKSEIFDDQFSVERPDGSNFTLKIRSTKLEDSAMYFCASSDTPATNEKLFFGSGTQLSVL.

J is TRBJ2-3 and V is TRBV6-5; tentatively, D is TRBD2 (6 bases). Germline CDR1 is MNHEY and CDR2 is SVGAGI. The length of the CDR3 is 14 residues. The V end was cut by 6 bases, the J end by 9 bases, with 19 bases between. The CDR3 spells CASRPRSGGATQYF. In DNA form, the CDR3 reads TGTGCCAGCAGGCCCAGGAGCGGCGGGGCCACGCAGTATTTT.

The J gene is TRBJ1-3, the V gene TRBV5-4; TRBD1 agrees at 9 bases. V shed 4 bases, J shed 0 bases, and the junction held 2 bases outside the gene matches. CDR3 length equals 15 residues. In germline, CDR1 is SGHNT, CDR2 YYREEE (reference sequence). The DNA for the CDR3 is TGTGCCAGCAGCGACAGGGGGGGCTCTGGAAACACCATATATTTT. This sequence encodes CASSDRGGSGNTIYF.

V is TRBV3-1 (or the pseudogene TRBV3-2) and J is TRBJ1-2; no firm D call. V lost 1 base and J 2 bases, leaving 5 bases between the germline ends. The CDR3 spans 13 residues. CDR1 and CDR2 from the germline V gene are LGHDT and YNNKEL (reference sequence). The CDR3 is CASSQVQNYGYTF. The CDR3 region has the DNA TGTGCCAGCAGCCAAGTACAGAACTATGGCTACACCTTC.

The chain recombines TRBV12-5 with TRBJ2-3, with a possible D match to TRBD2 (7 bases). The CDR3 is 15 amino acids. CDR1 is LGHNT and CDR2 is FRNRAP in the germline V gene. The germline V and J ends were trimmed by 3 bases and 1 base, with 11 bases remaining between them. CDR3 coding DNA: TGTGCTAGTGGTTTAAGGGGGGGAGGCACAGATACGCAGTATTTT. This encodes CASGLRGGGTDTQYF.